These T cell receptor beta chains were read from a single sample in a study of immune evolution from preneoplasia to lung adenocarcinoma. Here immunoSEQ multiplex PCR was the method, and the copy in TCRdb shows in-frame clones only, minus some. The sample includes about 2,600 clones, about 80% of them seen just once. The sequencing input was FFPE invasive lung adenocarcinoma tissue. Receptor source: a person aged 65 to 79 with invasive lung adenocarcinoma. The CDR3 runs from the conserved cysteine through the conserved F or W. The D gene is left open where the match is weak. Not all rows give a size; the values are once, few, many and, for expanded clones, a class.

J,size,V,D,DNA,CDR3
TRBJ1-5,once,TRBV18,NA,TGTGCCAGCTCACCGGTGTTTGGCAATCAGCCCCAGCATTTT,CASSPVFGNQPQHF
TRBJ1-2,NA,TRBV7-2,NA,TGTGCCAGCAGCTCCCCTCAGGCTAACTATGGCTACACCTTC,CASSSPQANYGYTF
TRBJ2-1,few,TRBV6-1,TRBD2,TGTGCCAGCAGTGACTACCCCCGCTCGACGAGCGGGAGGGCCTATGAGCAGTTCTTC,CASSDYPRSTSGRAYEQFF
TRBJ2-3,NA,TRBV4-3,NA,TGCGCCAGCAGCCAAGATTGGGCCAGATTCACAGATACGCAGTATTTT,CASSQDWARFTDTQYF
TRBJ2-6,NA,TRBV7-3,NA,TGTGCCAGCAGCCCGAACCAGGGTGGGGCCAACGTCCTGACTTTC,CASSPNQGGANVLTF
TRBJ2-2,NA,TRBV9,TRBD1,TGTGCCAGCAGCGTATCACAGGGGGACACCGGGGAGCTGTTTTTT,CASSVSQGDTGELFF
TRBJ1-2,NA,TRBV28,NA,TGTGCCAGCAGTTCAGGCGGCAACTATGGCTACACCTTC,CASSSGGNYGYTF
TRBJ2-2,NA,TRBV7-9,NA,TGTGCCAGCAGCACCCCAGGGATCGGCACCGGGGAGCTGTTTTTT,CASSTPGIGTGELFF
TRBJ2-7,NA,TRBV19,NA,TGTGCCAGTAGTAGACAGGCCCTCCCCTACGAGCAGTACTTC,CASSRQALPYEQYF
TRBJ1-1,NA,TRBV7-3,NA,TGTGCCAGCAGCTTACATGGGGGAGGGAACACTGAAGCTTTCTTT,CASSLHGGGNTEAFF
TRBJ2-3,NA,TRBV21-1,NA,TGTGCCAGCAGCAAATCCACCCGCGGGGACCGCACAGATACGCAGTATTTT,CASSKSTRGDRTDTQYF
TRBJ1-5,NA,TRBV28,NA,TGTGCCAGCACCCTCCCCCGAGGGCCCCAGCATTTT,CASTLPRGPQHF
TRBJ1-3,NA,TRBV7-8,NA,TGTGCCAGCAGCTTAGCTTACCCCAGGGGAAACCTCGGCTTTGGAAACACCATATATTTT,CASSLAYPRGNLGFGNTIYF
TRBJ1-1,NA,TRBV6-6,NA,TGTGCCAGCAGCGGGGGGCGCACTGAAGCTTTCTTT,CASSGGRTEAFF
TRBJ1-1,NA,TRBV4-1,TRBD1,TGCGCCAGCAGCCTGATACAGGGGGGCGGCACTGAAGCTATCTTT,CASSLIQGGGTEAIF
TRBJ1-5,NA,TRBV7-3,NA,TGTGCCAGCAGCTTAGGTCCTTGGAGTCAGCCCCAGCATTTT,CASSLGPWSQPQHF
TRBJ2-7,NA,TRBV9,TRBD1,TGTGCCAGCAGCGCAGGACAGGGCACCTACGAGCAGTACTTC,CASSAGQGTYEQYF
TRBJ2-1,NA,TRBV5-4,TRBD2,TGTGCCAGCAGCGACCGGACAGCGGGAGGGAGGGCTGAGCAGTTCTTC,CASSDRTAGGRAEQFF
TRBJ1-1,NA,TRBV4-3,NA,TGCGCTAGCAGCCAAGAGGGGGGGACGAACACTGAAGCTTTCTTT,CASSQEGGTNTEAFF
TRBJ2-6,NA,TRBV7-2,TRBD1,TGTGCCAGCAGGGACAGGGGTAAATTTTCCGGGGCCAACGTCCTGACTTTC,CASRDRGKFSGANVLTF
TRBJ1-1,NA,TRBV11-3,NA,TGTGCCAGCAAGCACAGGGTGGAGAGCACTGAAGCTTTCTTT,CASKHRVESTEAFF
TRBJ2-5,NA,TRBV7-6,TRBD2,TGTGCCAGCAGCGGTCTAGCGGTGAACGGGGAGACCCAGTACTTC,CASSGLAVNGETQYF
TRBJ2-7,few,TRBV7-9,TRBD2,TGTGCCAGCACCCTCGTATCGGGGAGGGCCTACGAGCAGTACTTC,CASTLVSGRAYEQYF
TRBJ2-1,NA,TRBV10-2,TRBD2,TGCGCCAGCAGCGGACTAGCGGGAGTAGGTGAGCAGTTCTTC,CASSGLAGVGEQFF
TRBJ2-1,NA,TRBV27,NA,TGTGCCAGCAGTTTAAGTGGGAGTTACAATGAGCAGTTCTTC,CASSLSGSYNEQFF
TRBJ2-7,once,TRBV28,NA,TGTGCCAGCAGGCCTCCGGGGGGCCCCTACGAGCAGTACTTC,CASRPPGGPYEQYF
TRBJ2-7,NA,TRBV27,NA,TGTGCCAGCCAGTCAGGGGCTGATGAGCAGTACTTC,CASQSGADEQYF
TRBJ1-4,once,TRBV4-2,TRBD1,TGTGCCAGCAGCGGCCGGGACAGAAATGAAAAACTGTTTTTT,CASSGRDRNEKLFF
TRBJ2-4,NA,TRBV6-5,TRBD2,TGTGCCAGCAGTAGGACTAGCGGGAGTTTAAACATTCAGTACTTC,CASSRTSGSLNIQYF
TRBJ2-7,NA,TRBV7-2,TRBD2,TGTGCCAGCAGCTTAGCTCCTAGCGGGAGCCACGAGCAGTACTTC,CASSLAPSGSHEQYF
TRBJ1-4,NA,TRBV7-8,NA,TGTGCCAGCAGCTCCCGGCGGACCGCGCAGGAAAAACTGTTTTTT,CASSSRRTAQEKLFF
TRBJ2-1,NA,TRBV4-3,NA,TGCGCCAGCAGCCAAGATCGCGGGACAGATTACAATGAGCAGTTCTTC,CASSQDRGTDYNEQFF
TRBJ2-3,NA,TRBV9,TRBD1,TGTGCCAGCAGCCACCCGGGACAGGGTGCCACAGATACGCAGTATTTT,CASSHPGQGATDTQYF
TRBJ2-4,NA,TRBV2,NA,TGTGCCAGCAGTGACTACCTCCGAGCCAAAAACATTCAGTACTTC,CASSDYLRAKNIQYF
TRBJ2-7,NA,TRBV27,TRBD2,TGTGCCAGCAGTTTAAAGACTAGCGGGAGGATATACGAGCAGTACTTC,CASSLKTSGRIYEQYF
TRBJ2-2,NA,TRBV10-3,TRBD2,TGTGCCATCTCCTCGGGGAGCGGGAGGGAGCTGTTTTTT,CAISSGSGRELFF
TRBJ2-1,NA,TRBV29-1,NA,TGCAGCCCCGCTAGGGGGAGAGCGTATGAGCAGTTCTTC,CSPARGRAYEQFF
TRBJ2-3,NA,TRBV25-1,NA,TGTGCCAGCAAGAACACAGATACGCAGTATTTT,CASKNTDTQYF
TRBJ2-7,NA,TRBV11-1,NA,TGTGCCAGCAGTTCCCCAGGGGGGGAGCAGTACTTC,CASSSPGGEQYF
TRBJ2-7,NA,TRBV7-2,NA,TGTGCCAGCAGCTTAAATAACGAGCAGTACTTC,CASSLNNEQYF
TRBJ2-7,NA,TRBV9,NA,TGTGCCAGCAGCGTCGGTTCTGGTAACTACGAGCAGTACTTC,CASSVGSGNYEQYF
TRBJ2-7,NA,TRBV30,NA,TGTGCCTGGAGTGCCGACCCGACAGCGAGGTACGAGCAGTACTTC,CAWSADPTARYEQYF